These 24 T cell receptor beta chains originate from one sample sequenced in a study of T cells in Graves' hyperthyroidism and ophthalmopathy. Amplified TCR beta CDR3 regions derived from RNA transcripts. HTBI primers were the set used in a first-round RT-PCR of the TCR CDR3. Each CDR3 protein gets one entry after TCRdb re-called the multiplex PCR reads with MiXCR. The sample has more than 500,000 distinct CDR3 sequences, 35% to 50% seen once. The sequenced material came from peripheral blood or thyroid tissue (not recorded which). The receptors derive from an adult woman with Graves' disease, either hyperthyroidism or ophthalmopathy (not recorded which).

This chain links TRBV7-2 with TRBJ1-3; D gene uncertain. CDR1 and CDR2 from the germline V gene are SGHTA and FQGNSA. Trimming took off 7 bases at V and 0 bases at J, with 16 bases between the two ends. The length of the CDR3 is 16 residues. The CDR3 DNA sequence: TGTGCCAGCATACACAGATCCGCCATCTCTGGAAACACCATATATTTT. It translates to CASIHRSAISGNTIYF.

The sample holds a few counts of this clonotype. This chain joins TRBV30 and TRBJ1-6; D unresolved. The germline CDR1 and CDR2 sequences are GTSNPN and SVGIG (reference sequence). The V end lost 3 bases, the J end lost 8 bases, and 14 bases lay between the germline ends. The CDR3 is made up of 14 amino acids. CDR3 loop: CAWSRFPPDSPLHF. The CDR3 nucleotides are TGTGCCTGGAGCCGATTCCCCCCAGATTCACCCCTCCACTTT.

The V and J genes are TRBV6-5 and TRBJ1-5; no clear D. V was cut by 7 bases and J by 0 bases, with 7 bases left in between. The CDR3 is 13 amino acids. In germline, CDR1 is MNHEY, CDR2 SVGAGI. The CDR3 coding sequence is TGTGCCAGCAACCAGGTTAGCAATCAGCCCCAGCATTTT. Translating it yields CASNQVSNQPQHF.

This clonotype was found many times. The gene calls are TRBV6-5 and TRBJ1-5, with TRBD1 matching over 8 bases. Germline loops: CDR1 MNHEY, CDR2 SVGAGI. J was trimmed by 4 bases and V by 5 bases; bases with no gene match: 7. The CDR3 totals 15 residues. The CDR3 protein is CASSPDRGWNQPQHF. The CDR3 DNA reads as TGTGCCAGCAGTCCCGACAGGGGATGGAATCAGCCCCAGCATTTT.

This rearrangement joins TRBV7-8 to TRBJ1-6; D ambiguous. V was trimmed by 4 bases and J by 7 bases, leaving 11 bases between them. The CDR3 sequence is 14 residues long. Germline CDR1 SGHVS, CDR2 FQNEAQ. The CDR3 spells CASSSKGSNSPLHF. In DNA form, the CDR3 reads TGTGCCAGCAGCTCCAAGGGATCGAATTCACCCCTCCACTTT.

This clonotype was counted many times. The chain has TRBV2 and TRBJ1-1; D might be TRBD1 (5 bases). Between the trimmed V and J ends, which lost 6 bases and 5 bases, there was a span of 16 bases. Germline V gene data show CDR1 as SNHLY and CDR2 as FYNNEI. The CDR3 loop spans 14 amino acids. CDR3 amino acids: CASSGDAVGTEAFF. DNA of the CDR3: TGTGCCAGCAGCGGGGACGCCGTGGGTACTGAAGCTTTCTTT.

V is TRBV25-1 and J is TRBJ2-5, with 10 bases matching TRBD1. The CDR3 is 14 amino acids. CDR1 is MGHDK, CDR2 SYGVNS, per germline. The V segment lost 8 bases and the J segment 5 bases; nucleotides outside the gene matches: 8. For the CDR3, the DNA is TGTGCCAGCGTAAGACAGGGGGCTGGGGAGACCCAGTACTTC. It specifies CASVRQGAGETQYF. The full variable domain, its missing parts supplied by reference TRBV25-1 and TRBJ2-5, is EADIYQTPRYLVIGTGKKITLECSQTMGHDKMYWYQQDPGMELHLIHYSYGVNSTEKGDLSSESTVSRIRTEHFPLTLESARPSHTSQYLCASVRQGAGETQYFGPGTRLLVL.

The rearrangement joins TRBV25-1 to TRBJ1-5; D perhaps matches TRBD1 (6 bases). The CDR3 is made up of 13 amino acids. Germline CDR1 MGHDK, CDR2 SYGVNS. Trimming stripped 10 bases from V and 4 bases from J, with 14 bases between. The CDR3 protein is CATGLQGNQPQHF. The CDR3 nucleotides read TGTGCCACCGGCCTACAGGGTAATCAGCCCCAGCATTTT.

Ten or more counts support this clonotype. The chain is built from TRBV2 and TRBJ1-4; maybe TRBD1 (5 bases). V lost 11 bases and J 2 bases, leaving 12 bases between the germline ends. From germline, CDR1 is SNHLY and CDR2 FYNNEI. This CDR3 has 13 residues. DNA for the CDR3: TGTGCCGGGGGAGGGATTACTAATGAAAAACTGTTTTTT. It translates to CAGGGITNEKLFF. Full variable domain (remainder filled in from reference TRBV2 and TRBJ1-4): EPEVTQTPSHQVTQMGQEVILRCVPISNHLYFYWYRQILGQKVEFLVSFYNNEISEKSEIFDDQFSVERPDGSNFTLKIRSTKLEDSAMYFCAGGGITNEKLFFGSGTQLSVL.

As regards this clonotype: At one end the junction does not follow the germline gene, possibly because of a read error. This sequence joins TRBV7-9 and TRBJ1-2; 8 nucleotides line up with TRBD1. The CDR3 totals 12 residues. Germline V CDR1 and CDR2: SEHNR, FQNEAQ (reference sequence). The CDR3 DNA reads TGTGCCAGCAGCTCCGGGACAGGCGGGCCTAACTTC. Residues: CASSSGTGGPNF. The full variable domain, in which reference TRBV7-9 and TRBJ1-2 provide the parts outside the CDR3, is DTGVSQNPRHKITKRGQNVTFRCDPISEHNRLYWYRQTLGQGPEFLTYFQNEAQLEKSRLLSDRFSAERPKGSFSTLEIQRTEQGDSAMYLCASSSGTGGPNFGSGTRLTVV.

V and J are TRBV11-2 and TRBJ2-3; 8 nucleotides match TRBD2. There are 15 residues in the CDR3. The ends lost 5 bases at V and 3 bases at J; junction bases unmatched: 7. CDR1 and CDR2 (germline): SGHAT, FQNNGV. This CDR3 is CASSPAGASTDTQYF. CDR3 nucleotides: TGTGCCAGCAGCCCAGCGGGGGCCAGTACAGATACGCAGTATTTT.

Of note for this clonotype: It is likely a read error, because the conserved phenylalanine at the end of the CDR3 is missing. Because the CDR3's place on the DNA is in doubt, the DNA is left out and the CDR3 is given as listed by TCRdb. CDR3 sequence: CASSLGASSPYGYTFGS. This sequence joins TRBV7-8 and TRBJ2-5; the table's D call of TRBD2 was not tested on the DNA. CDR1 and CDR2 (germline): SGHVS, FQNEAQ. The CDR3 length equals 17 residues, ends included.

As to this clonotype: A much larger clone is a single base away; this may be a read error. The chain employs TRBV6-5 and TRBJ2-5; D remains unclear. The CDR3 has 12 amino acids. The germline V gene encodes CDR1 MNHEY and CDR2 SVGAGI. V lost 2 bases to trimming and J lost 3 bases, with 4 bases between them. CDR3 nucleotides: TGTGCCAGCAGTTACCCAGAAGAGACCCAGTACTTC. As protein: CASSYPEETQYF.

The gene calls are TRBV2 and TRBJ2-6; D gene unclear. The germline V and J ends were trimmed by 5 bases and 9 bases, with 14 bases remaining between them. Germline assignment: CDR1 SNHLY and CDR2 FYNNEI. This CDR3 has 14 residues. The CDR3 DNA sequence: TGTGCCAGCAGTTCTCCGGAATGGGTCAACGTCCTGACTTTC. Its protein product is CASSSPEWVNVLTF.

Details on this clonotype: Germline and junction disagree at one end, which may indicate a read error. The chain recombines TRBV15 with TRBJ2-5; D possibly matches TRBD1 or TRBD2 (6 bases each). This CDR3 spans 17 amino acids. CDR1 and CDR2 (germline): LNHNV, YYDKDF (reference sequence). The CDR3 sequence: CAASSPSRGGRRETQYF. The CDR3, as DNA: TGTGCCGCCAGCAGCCCCAGCAGGGGTGGGAGGCGGGAGACCCAGTACTTC.

This clonotype was seen repeatedly, ten times or more. The V and J genes are TRBV7-9 and TRBJ2-5; D ambiguous. The CDR3 totals 14 residues. Germline values: CDR1 SEHNR, CDR2 FQNEAQ (reference sequence). V lost 2 bases, J lost 1 base, and 8 bases lay in between. The CDR3 DNA is TGTGCCAGCAGCTTAATGGGTATCCAAGAGACCCAGTACTTC. This gives the protein CASSLMGIQETQYF.

This clonotype was seen many times. J is TRBJ2-7 and V is TRBV12-3 or TRBV12-4, with 10 nucleotides matching TRBD1. Trimming cost V 8 bases and J 2 bases; bases outside gene matches: 6. The CDR3 is 14 residues long. CDR3 sequence: CASASGTGAYEQYF. The CDR3 DNA reads as TGTGCCAGCGCCTCCGGGACAGGGGCCTACGAGCAGTACTTC.

Ten or more counts support this clonotype. DNA of the CDR3: TGTGCCAGCAGCTTAGCCAGAGGCCGGACTGAAGCTTTCTTT. Protein: CASSLARGRTEAFF. The rearrangement links TRBV11-2 to TRBJ1-1; D remains ambiguous. Per germline, CDR1 SGHAT and CDR2 FQNNGV. The V and J ends lost 1 base and 5 bases respectively, with 11 bases between them. The CDR3 is 14 amino acids.

The sample holds many counts of this clonotype. The V gene is TRBV5-1, the J gene TRBJ2-2; 8 nucleotides line up with TRBD2. Germline loops: CDR1 SGHRS, CDR2 YFSETQ. V gave up 0 bases and J gave up 5 bases; unmatched junction bases: 6. The CDR3 runs to 16 residues. The CDR3 region has the DNA TGCGCCAGCAGCTTGGCCCGGGCTAGCGGGACCGGGGAGCTGTTTTTT. Protein: CASSLARASGTGELFF.

This chain links TRBV7-7 with TRBJ2-2; D might be TRBD2 (5 bases). The CDR3 runs 14 residues. Trimming pared 3 bases from V and 7 bases from J, leaving 12 bases between. Germline V gene data show CDR1 as SSHAT and CDR2 as FNYEAQ (reference sequence). CDR3 protein: CASSFGDKDGELFF. CDR3 nucleotides: TGTGCCAGCAGCTTCGGGGATAAGGACGGGGAGCTGTTTTTT.

This clonotype was seen more than once but under ten times. V usage is TRBV6-5 and J usage is TRBJ2-7, with 9 bases aligning to TRBD2. V lost 2 bases, J lost 0 bases, and 2 bases stayed unmatched. This CDR3 has 15 residues. Germline assignment: CDR1 MNHEY and CDR2 SVGAGI. The CDR3 region is CASSYQAGGSYEQYF. For the CDR3, the DNA is TGTGCCAGCAGTTACCAAGCGGGAGGCTCCTACGAGCAGTACTTC.

Notes on this clonotype: One junction end disagrees with the germline gene, perhaps due to a read error. The rearrangement uses TRBV5-1 and TRBJ2-7; 8 bases are a match to TRBD1. This CDR3 is 13 amino acids long. Per the germline V gene, CDR1 is SGHRS and CDR2 is YFSETQ. CDR3 loop: CASSLDRVSEQYF. In nucleotides, the CDR3 is TGTGCCAGCAGCTTGGACAGGGTGAGCGAGCAGTACTTC.

The table lists this clonotype with many counts. The J gene is TRBJ2-5, the V gene TRBV5-1; TRBD2 aligns across 9 bases. J was trimmed by 1 base and V by 5 bases; bases with no gene match: 9. Germline V gene sequence: CDR1 SGHRS, CDR2 YFSETQ. The CDR3 consists of 16 residues. The CDR3 coding sequence is TGCGCCAGCAGACTCGGACTAGCGAGCCTCCAAGAGACCCAGTACTTC. Its protein is CASRLGLASLQETQYF.

The J gene is TRBJ1-2, the V gene TRBV7-9; D uncertain. The CDR3 runs 13 residues. Germline CDR1 and CDR2: SEHNR and FQNEAQ (reference sequence). V shed 4 bases and J shed 2 bases, with 8 bases lying between them. CDR3 sequence reads: CASSWPANYGYTF. The CDR3 coding sequence is TGTGCCAGCAGCTGGCCTGCCAACTATGGCTACACCTTC.